One and the same sample provided the 20 T cell receptor beta chains below, sequenced in a study of blood T cell repertoires in COVID-19. Sequenced by immunoSEQ multiplex PCR; TCRdb stores in-frame clones only, minus some. The sample shows 250,000 to 350,000 clones, approximately 91% of them seen only once. Sequenced input: peripheral blood. All receptors come from a woman aged 30 to 39 with COVID-19, enrolled during active disease.

The chain links TRBV6-5 to TRBJ2-7; D possibly corresponds to TRBD2 (7 bases). Germline CDR1 is MNHEY and CDR2 is SVGAGI. The CDR3 runs 13 residues. V gave up 4 bases and J gave up 5 bases, with 12 bases separating them. The CDR3 DNA reads TGTGCCAGCAGTTCCGGGGGGCCAAACGAGCAGTACTTC. This codes for CASSSGGPNEQYF.

J is TRBJ1-2 and V is TRBV25-1, with a weak D call TRBD1 (5 bases). The CDR3 is 13 residues long. CDR1 and CDR2 from the germline V gene are MGHDK and SYGVNS. V lost 6 bases, J lost 8 bases, and 16 bases lay in between. CDR3 loop: CASRKPGYGGYTF. The CDR3 DNA sequence: TGTGCCAGCAGGAAGCCAGGGTATGGGGGCTACACCTTC.

This chain connects TRBV29-1 to TRBJ1-1, with 8 bases that match TRBD1. The V segment lost 6 bases and the J segment 0 bases; nucleotides outside the gene matches: 3. The CDR3 length is 13 residues. Germline V gene lookup returns CDR1 SQVTM and CDR2 ANQGSEA. As DNA, the CDR3 is TGCAGCGTAGGACAGGGTTTGAACACTGAAGCTTTCTTT. Amino acids: CSVGQGLNTEAFF.

This clone came up a few times. This rearrangement joins TRBV6-5 to TRBJ2-7; 9 positions match TRBD1. V was pared by 5 bases and J by 6 bases, with 5 bases of the junction left unmatched. The CDR3 runs 13 residues. Germline V gene data show CDR1 as MNHEY and CDR2 as SVGAGI. The CDR3 sequence: CASSQLTGGEQYF. CDR3 nucleotides: TGTGCCAGCAGTCAACTGACAGGGGGCGAGCAGTACTTC.

This clone was observed a single time. The chain uses TRBV9 and TRBJ1-1, with a weak D call TRBD1 (5 bases). CDR3 length: 16 residues. Trimming left V 4 bases short and J 3 bases short, with 19 bases between. CDR1 SGDLS and CDR2 YYNGEE come from the germline V gene. CDR3 residues: CASSLKSGLPYTEAFF. The CDR3, as DNA: TGTGCCAGCAGCCTCAAGTCGGGACTACCTTACACTGAAGCTTTCTTT.

This clone was observed a single time. The V call is TRBV10-3, the J call TRBJ2-5; maybe TRBD1 (5 bases). Germline lookup yields CDR1 ENHRY and CDR2 SYGVKD. Trimming pared 10 bases from V and 5 bases from J, leaving 17 bases between. The CDR3 is made up of 13 amino acids. The CDR3 coding sequence is TGTGCCACTATAGACAGACAAGGGGAGACCCAGTACTTC. Translated, it gives CATIDRQGETQYF.

V usage is TRBV30 and J usage is TRBJ1-4; no clear D. V gave up 0 bases and J gave up 5 bases, with 10 bases separating them. Germline-derived CDR1 and CDR2 are GTSNPN and SVGIG (reference sequence). The CDR3 totals 14 residues. DNA for the CDR3: TGTGCCTGGAGTGTACCCCAGTTCAATGAAAAACTGTTTTTT. Its protein product is CAWSVPQFNEKLFF.

The V and J genes are TRBV24-1 and TRBJ2-2; no clear D gene. Germline V gene sequence: CDR1 KGHDR, CDR2 SFDVKD. Trimming stripped 4 bases from V and 0 bases from J, with 11 bases between. The CDR3 covers 16 residues. The CDR3 DNA sequence: TGTGCCACCAGTGACTATACCGGGTCGAACACCGGGGAGCTGTTTTTT. It is translated as CATSDYTGSNTGELFF.

This clone came up a few times. V is TRBV6-5 and J is TRBJ1-1, with D possibly being TRBD1 (5 bases). Germline CDR1 and CDR2: MNHEY and SVGAGI. The CDR3 is 13 residues long. V was cut by 9 bases and J by 1 base, with 12 bases left in between. The CDR3 DNA reads TGTGCCAGTAGACGGGGGGAGAACACTGAAGCTTTCTTT. This codes for CASRRGENTEAFF.

This chain links TRBV24-1 with TRBJ2-2; possible D gene TRBD2, 6 bases. V was clipped by 5 bases and J by 5 bases, with 8 bases between them. Germline V gene lookup returns CDR1 KGHDR and CDR2 SFDVKD. CDR3 length: 13 residues. The CDR3 DNA reads as TGTGCCACCAGTGTCGCGGGGACCGGGGAGCTGTTTTTT. Translated, it gives CATSVAGTGELFF.

This chain uses TRBV28 with TRBJ2-7; the match to TRBD2 covers 11 bases. Trimming cost V 6 bases and J 3 bases; bases outside gene matches: 7. The CDR3 covers 15 residues. Germline V CDR1 and CDR2: MDHEN, SYDVKM. Here the CDR3 DNA reads TGTGCCAGCAGCCCTAGCGGGAGGAAGGTCTACGAGCAGTACTTC. This sequence encodes CASSPSGRKVYEQYF.

This sequence joins TRBV7-9 and TRBJ1-3; 7 bases agree with TRBD1. Germline V gives CDR1 SEHNR, CDR2 FQNEAQ (reference sequence). The CDR3 spans 15 residues. J was trimmed by 3 bases and V by 4 bases; bases with no gene match: 6. The CDR3 DNA reads TGTGCCAGCAGCTCAACAGGGGTCTTTGGAAACACCATATATTTT. It translates to CASSSTGVFGNTIYF.

The chain carries TRBV19 and TRBJ1-1; possible D gene TRBD1, 6 bases. Germline assignment: CDR1 LNHDA and CDR2 SQIVND (reference sequence). CDR3 length: 15 amino acids. V lost 5 bases and J 1 base, leaving 14 bases between the germline ends. CDR3 nucleotide sequence: TGTGCCAGTAGTCCCAGGGTAGGGGGGAACACTGAAGCTTTCTTT. Amino acids: CASSPRVGGNTEAFF.

This clone came up once. The chain employs TRBV5-1 and TRBJ2-1; D is undetermined. The CDR3 extends over 18 amino acids. V lost 4 bases, J lost 6 bases, and 26 bases lay in between. Germline CDR1 reads SGHRS; CDR2 reads YFSETQ. CDR3: CASSRSVTRLTTPNEQFF. The CDR3 DNA follows: TGCGCCAGCAGCAGGTCAGTAACCCGACTCACCACCCCCAATGAGCAGTTCTTC.

The V and J genes are TRBV18 and TRBJ2-5; 7 bases are shared with TRBD1. Germline assignment: CDR1 KGHSH and CDR2 LQKENI. The CDR3 sequence is 15 residues long. V gave up 6 bases and J gave up 2 bases; unmatched junction bases: 9. CDR3 amino acids: CASSATGTEQETQYF. DNA for the CDR3: TGTGCCAGCTCGGCAACCGGGACAGAGCAAGAGACCCAGTACTTC.

The DNA of the CDR3 is TGTGCCAGCAGCCGTAAGGACAGGGAAGAGACCCAGTACTTC. Protein: CASSRKDREETQYF. This chain connects TRBV9 to TRBJ2-5; 8 bases are shared with TRBD1. The CDR3 consists of 14 residues. Germline-derived CDR1 and CDR2 are SGDLS and YYNGEE. Trimming took 4 bases from V and 3 from J; bases not matched to a gene: 5.

The rearrangement joins TRBV5-5 to TRBJ2-1; possibly TRBD2 for D (5 bases). The CDR3 is 19 residues long. V lost 0 bases and J 0 bases, leaving 19 bases between the germline ends. The germline V gene has CDR1 SGHKS and CDR2 YYEKEE (reference sequence). CDR3 protein: CASSLEPPAVQSSYNEQFF. CDR3 DNA sequence: TGTGCCAGCAGCTTGGAGCCCCCAGCGGTTCAAAGCTCCTACAATGAGCAGTTCTTC.

V gene TRBV28 combines with J gene TRBJ1-2, with 9 bases aligning to TRBD1. Germline CDR1 reads MDHEN; CDR2 reads SYDVKM. The CDR3 is 14 amino acids. V gave up 3 bases and J gave up 6 bases; unmatched junction bases: 5. The CDR3 reads CASSLYRGPHGYTF. DNA of the CDR3: TGTGCCAGCAGTTTGTACAGGGGGCCTCATGGCTACACCTTC.

This clone was seen a single time. This sequence joins TRBV2 and TRBJ1-5, with D perhaps matching TRBD1 (5 bases). CDR1 SNHLY and CDR2 FYNNEI come from the germline V gene. The CDR3 is 14 amino acids. The germline V and J ends were trimmed by 4 bases and 7 bases, with 14 bases remaining between them. The CDR3 DNA reads as TGTGCCAGCAGTGGTGAGAACCGGGGGCAGCCCCAGCATTTT. Translated, it gives CASSGENRGQPQHF.

Points on this clone: The junction does not match germline at one end; this may be a read error. The chain joins TRBV28 to TRBJ2-7; TRBD2 might be the D (6 bases). The CDR3 length is 16 residues. The V gene's germline CDR1 is MDHEN and CDR2 SYDVKM. The CDR3 region is CASSPNRGIRTHEQCF. CDR3 DNA sequence: TGTGCCAGCAGCCCAAATCGCGGGATAAGGACCCACGAGCAGTGCTTC.